The 29 T cell receptor beta chains below were found in one sample sequenced in a study of T cell responses to AZD1222 COVID-19 vaccine. The method was immunoSEQ multiplex PCR; TCRdb's version includes in-frame clones alone and lacks a portion of them. The profile shows about 96,000 clones, about nine tenths of them singletons. Here the sequenced sample was peripheral blood, taken on day 0 of AZD1222 vaccination. These receptors were obtained from an adult in good health.

Turning to this clone: The junction departs from the called germline gene at one end, perhaps through a read error. The chain joins TRBV3-1 (or the pseudogene TRBV3-2) to TRBJ1-1; TRBD1 is a possible D gene (5 bases). The germline V gene encodes CDR1 LGHDT and CDR2 YNNKEL (reference sequence). The CDR3 is made up of 12 amino acids. CDR3 sequence reads: CASSQVRGRPNF. The CDR3 nucleotides are TGTGCCAGCAGCCAAGTGCGGGGCAGGCCCAATTTT.

This chain joins TRBV5-1 and TRBJ1-5, with a tentative D call TRBD1 (6 bases). CDR3 size: 14 residues. V was shortened by 4 bases and J by 3 bases, with 11 bases between the two germline ends. Germline V gene sequence: CDR1 SGHRS, CDR2 YFSETQ. CDR3 DNA sequence: TGCGCCAGCAGCCTGACAGGTTACAATCAGCCCCAGCATTTT. It is translated as CASSLTGYNQPQHF.

The V gene is TRBV6-2 or TRBV6-3, the J gene TRBJ1-5; D remains unclear. V lost 7 bases to trimming and J lost 4 bases, with 8 bases between them. The CDR3 sequence is 12 residues long. Germline values: CDR1 MNHEY, CDR2 SVGEGT. CDR3 DNA: TGTGCCAGCAACCCCCGAAATCAGCCCCAGCATTTT. Translated, it gives CASNPRNQPQHF.

This sequence joins TRBV7-2 and TRBJ1-5; unclear D gene. V was clipped by 1 base and J by 1 base, with 11 bases between them. This CDR3 has 16 amino acids. Germline values: CDR1 SGHTA, CDR2 FQGNSA. This CDR3 is CASSLVFTRSNQPQHF. CDR3 nucleotides: TGTGCCAGCAGCTTAGTGTTCACTCGGAGCAATCAGCCCCAGCATTTT.

The V call is TRBV5-5, the J call TRBJ2-7; possible D gene TRBD1, 5 bases. The CDR3 length is 15 residues. V shed 5 bases and J shed 3 bases, with 18 bases lying between them. Germline assignment: CDR1 SGHKS and CDR2 YYEKEE (reference sequence). The CDR3 reads CASSSRGAEYYEQYF. For the CDR3, the DNA is TGTGCCAGCAGTTCCCGTGGGGCAGAGTACTACGAGCAGTACTTC.

The chain is built from TRBV25-1 and TRBJ1-5; 11 positions match TRBD1. The CDR3 runs 15 residues. The germline gives CDR1 MGHDK, CDR2 SYGVNS. Losses at the gene ends were 8 bases for V and 5 bases for J; bases not matched to a gene: 8. In nucleotides, the CDR3 is TGTGCCAGCGGAGGACAGGGGGCGGTGGATCAGCCCCAGCATTTT. Its protein is CASGGQGAVDQPQHF.

This clone was counted a few times. The V gene is TRBV7-9, the J gene TRBJ1-1; no reliable D call. Germline CDR1 and CDR2: SEHNR and FQNEAQ (reference sequence). Trimming pared 3 bases from V and 1 base from J, leaving 12 bases between. The CDR3 is 15 residues long. This chain's CDR3 is CASSFRTGRNTEAFF. CDR3 DNA: TGTGCCAGCAGCTTTCGTACGGGCAGGAACACTGAAGCTTTCTTT.

The V and J genes are TRBV12-3 or TRBV12-4 and TRBJ1-1, with D perhaps TRBD1 (5 bases). V was clipped by 4 bases and J by 10 bases, with 13 bases between them. The CDR3 is 12 residues long. The CDR3 loop is CASSWGGRGAFF. The CDR3 bases are TGTGCCAGCAGTTGGGGGGGGAGGGGAGCTTTCTTT.

The chain uses TRBV7-2 and TRBJ1-5; the D gene is possibly TRBD1 (6 bases). The CDR3 covers 15 residues. From germline, CDR1 is SGHTA and CDR2 FQGNSA. Between the trimmed V and J ends, which lost 1 base and 2 bases, there was a span of 9 bases. The CDR3 DNA sequence: TGTGCCAGCAGCTTAGGGGGGGCTGGCAATCAGCCCCAGCATTTT. It specifies CASSLGGAGNQPQHF.

This rearrangement joins TRBV19 to TRBJ1-6; no clear D. The CDR3 extends over 15 amino acids. Germline V gene sequence: CDR1 LNHDA, CDR2 SQIVND (reference sequence). Trimming cost V 4 bases and J 3 bases, with 10 bases left between them. The CDR3: CASSTIPDYNSPLHF. CDR3 in DNA: TGTGCCAGTAGTACAATCCCCGACTATAATTCACCCCTCCACTTT. The full variable domain, rest sourced from reference TRBV19 and TRBJ1-6, is DGGITQSPKYLFRKEGQNVTLSCEQNLNHDAMYWYRQDPGQGLRLIYYSQIVNDFQKGDIAEGYSVSREKKESFPLTVTSAQKNPTAFYLCASSTIPDYNSPLHFGNGTRLTVT.

The chain joins TRBV27 to TRBJ1-6; a possible D gene is TRBD1 (5 bases). The V gene lost 8 bases and the J gene lost 1 base, with 18 bases spanning the gap. This CDR3 region has 17 residues. Germline assignment: CDR1 MNHEY and CDR2 SMNVEV (reference sequence). CDR3 DNA sequence: TGTGCCAGCGGCCAATCGGGGCAGGCATCCTATAATTCACCCCTCCACTTT. Encoded protein: CASGQSGQASYNSPLHF.

The chain carries TRBV7-2 and TRBJ2-7; 8 bases map to TRBD2. Germline assignment: CDR1 SGHTA and CDR2 FQGNSA. The CDR3 extends over 16 amino acids. The junction had 6 bases not matched to a gene; V was cut back by 0 bases and J by 2 bases. The CDR3 DNA sequence: TGTGCCAGCAGCTTAGCCGGAGCGGGGGCCACCTACGAGCAGTACTTC. This codes for CASSLAGAGATYEQYF.

The V call is TRBV11-2, the J call TRBJ2-7; D might be TRBD2 (5 bases). This CDR3 has 14 amino acids. With 5 bases removed from V and 1 base from J, the gap between germline ends came to 12 bases. Germline CDR1 is SGHAT and CDR2 is FQNNGV. The CDR3 DNA reads TGTGCCAGCAGCCCAGGACTCGGTTCCTACGAGCAGTACTTC. Amino acid sequence: CASSPGLGSYEQYF.

This clone has just a few counts. The rearrangement links TRBV19 to TRBJ1-3; 7 bases align to TRBD1. Unmatched junction bases numbered 9, after V lost 7 bases and J lost 3 bases. The CDR3 is 15 residues long. From germline, CDR1 is LNHDA and CDR2 SQIVND (reference sequence). The CDR3 sequence is CASTDRMGDGNTIYF. CDR3 coding DNA: TGTGCCAGTACGGACAGGATGGGCGATGGAAACACCATATATTTT.

The gene calls are TRBV4-3 and TRBJ1-3; tentatively, D is TRBD1 (5 bases). The CDR3 is 15 residues long. Germline-derived CDR1 and CDR2 are LGHNA and YSLEER. Trimming removed 0 bases from V and 4 bases from J, with 10 bases in between. The CDR3 region is CASSQDLWGGNTIYF. In nucleotides, the CDR3 is TGCGCCAGCAGCCAAGATCTATGGGGGGGAAACACCATATATTTT.

CDR3 in amino acids: CASALGENQPQHF. DNA for the CDR3: TGTGCCAGCGCCCTGGGAGAAAATCAGCCCCAGCATTTT. This chain links TRBV27 with TRBJ1-5; D is unresolved. The CDR3 has 13 amino acids. V dropped 8 bases and J dropped 4 bases, with 12 bases sitting between them. From germline, CDR1 is MNHEY and CDR2 SMNVEV (reference sequence).

This chain links TRBV3-1 (or the pseudogene TRBV3-2) with TRBJ1-2; D remains ambiguous. This CDR3 is built from 16 residues. Germline-derived CDR1 and CDR2 are LGHDT and YNNKEL (reference sequence). Trimming removed 2 bases at V and 4 bases at J, with 17 bases between. CDR3 protein: CASSQIWVQESYGYTF. DNA for the CDR3: TGTGCCAGCAGCCAAATCTGGGTTCAGGAGAGCTATGGCTACACCTTC.

The CDR3 spells CASSSVDPGTTEAFF. The DNA for the CDR3 is TGTGCCAGCAGTTCGGTAGACCCAGGGACCACTGAAGCTTTCTTT. The rearrangement links TRBV6-6 to TRBJ1-1, with D possibly matching TRBD1 (5 bases). Germline V CDR1 and CDR2: MNHNY, SVGAGI (reference sequence). V lost 4 bases and J lost 4, with 16 bases in between. The CDR3 has 15 amino acids.

The gene calls are TRBV19 and TRBJ1-1, with D possibly TRBD1 on 6 matching bases. V shed 3 bases and J shed 5 bases, with 13 bases lying between them. The CDR3 contains 14 residues. Germline lookup yields CDR1 LNHDA and CDR2 SQIVND (reference sequence). The CDR3 nucleotides read TGTGCCAGTAGTATCCGGGGGGCGCGGACTGAAGCTTTCTTT. Translation: CASSIRGARTEAFF.

The chain links TRBV2 to TRBJ2-7; 9 bases align to TRBD1. The CDR3 is made up of 16 amino acids. V lost 10 bases to trimming and J lost 3 bases; unmatched junction nucleotides: 16. The germline V gene encodes CDR1 SNHLY and CDR2 FYNNEI. The CDR3 DNA reads as TGTGCCACACACGAAAAGTACAGGGGGCGCAACTACGAGCAGTACTTC. Its translation: CATHEKYRGRNYEQYF.

This chain uses TRBV6-5 with TRBJ2-7; 7 positions agree with TRBD2. CDR3 length: 14 amino acids. CDR1 and CDR2 from the germline V gene are MNHEY and SVGAGI. V lost 6 bases, J lost 1 base, and 6 bases stayed unmatched. CDR3 protein: CASSRTSTSYEQYF. CDR3 coding DNA: TGTGCCAGCAGCCGGACTAGTACTTCCTACGAGCAGTACTTC.

The chain recombines TRBV20-1 with TRBJ2-2, with D perhaps matching TRBD2 (5 bases). In germline, CDR1 is DFQATT, CDR2 SNEGSKA (reference sequence). The CDR3 extends over 14 amino acids. The V end was cut by 3 bases, the J end by 6 bases, with 14 bases between. CDR3 in DNA: TGCAGTGCTAGTATACCGGGGATCGCCGGGGAGCTGTTTTTT. Residues: CSASIPGIAGELFF.

This clone was detected once. The rearrangement uses TRBV4-2 and TRBJ1-1; D gene unclear. V was pared by 1 base and J by 3 bases, with 18 bases between. This CDR3 spans 17 amino acids. From germline, CDR1 is LGHNA and CDR2 YNFKEQ. This chain's CDR3 is CASSQAASVGLDTEAFF. DNA of the CDR3: TGTGCCAGCAGCCAAGCAGCTTCCGTTGGGTTGGACACTGAAGCTTTCTTT.

The chain recombines TRBV4-3 with TRBJ2-3; 7 nucleotides match TRBD2. In germline, CDR1 is LGHNA, CDR2 YSLEER. The length of the CDR3 is 17 residues. Trimming at V came to 1 base and at J to 2 bases, leaving 9 bases not matched to a gene. The CDR3 is CASSQGEGRGFTDTQYF. DNA of the CDR3: TGCGCCAGCAGCCAAGGGGAGGGGAGGGGATTCACAGATACGCAGTATTTT.

CDR3 amino acids: CATSRDRDSSTSPLHF. The CDR3, as DNA: TGTGCCACCAGCAGAGATCGAGACTCCTCTACGTCACCCCTCCACTTT. The chain combines TRBV15 with TRBJ1-6; D unclear. Trimming shortened V by 0 bases and J by 10 bases, and 16 bases separated the two germline ends. Per the germline V gene, CDR1 is LNHNV and CDR2 is YYDKDF (reference sequence). The CDR3 has 16 residues.

The rearrangement joins TRBV7-8 to TRBJ2-7; 11 nucleotides line up with TRBD2. Germline-derived CDR1 and CDR2 are SGHVS and FQNEAQ. The junction had 6 bases not matched to a gene; V was cut back by 5 bases and J by 3 bases. CDR3 size: 15 residues. CDR3 sequence (DNA): TGTGCCAGCAGCCTTACTAGCGGGGGACTCTACGAGCAGTACTTC. This gives the protein CASSLTSGGLYEQYF.

The chain couples TRBV27 to TRBJ1-5; 10 bases align to TRBD1. This CDR3 has 16 residues. Germline assignment: CDR1 MNHEY and CDR2 SMNVEV (reference sequence). Trimming cost V 5 bases and J 4 bases; bases outside gene matches: 8. The CDR3 DNA reads TGTGCCAGCAGTGACGGGACAGGGGCAGGGAATCAGCCCCAGCATTTT. Its translation: CASSDGTGAGNQPQHF.

V gene TRBV4-2 combines with J gene TRBJ2-7; 7 bases align to TRBD2. The CDR3 runs to 14 residues. Trimming at V came to 3 bases and at J to 4 bases, leaving 6 bases not matched to a gene. The germline gives CDR1 LGHNA, CDR2 YNFKEQ. CDR3 nucleotide sequence: TGTGCCAGCAGCCAGCCCGGGACTATATACGAGCAGTACTTC. Translated, it gives CASSQPGTIYEQYF.

The CDR3 region is CASSTSSAGGIYNEQFF. As DNA, the CDR3 is TGTGCCAGCAGCACCAGTTCGGCGGGGGGCATCTACAATGAGCAGTTCTTC. V and J are TRBV11-2 and TRBJ2-1; TRBD2 agrees at 8 bases. The CDR3 is made up of 17 amino acids. V dropped 5 bases and J dropped 3; count of bases not matched to a gene: 12. Germline V lookup: CDR1 SGHAT, CDR2 FQNNGV.